Below, 5 T cell receptor beta chains from the same sample are listed, as sequenced in a study of blood T cell repertoires in COVID-19. Some clones are missing from TCRdb's copy, which holds only in-frame ones; the method was immunoSEQ multiplex PCR. The data hold about 54,000 clones, with around 81% observed a single time. Sequencing input: peripheral blood. These receptors were collected from a woman aged 55 to 70 with acute or convalescent COVID-19.

The chain couples TRBV27 to TRBJ2-7; D is possibly TRBD2 (6 bases). The CDR3 extends over 13 amino acids. Trimming cost V 2 bases and J 1 base, with 6 bases left between them. Germline CDR1 reads MNHEY; CDR2 reads SMNVEV (reference sequence). The CDR3 DNA follows: TGTGCCAGCAGTTTAGGGAGGTCCTACGAGCAGTACTTC. Translated, it gives CASSLGRSYEQYF.

V usage is TRBV18 and J usage is TRBJ2-2, with no clear D. The germline CDR1 and CDR2 sequences are KGHSH and LQKENI. Trimming took 8 bases from V and 10 from J, leaving 20 bases between them. CDR3 size: 14 residues. CDR3 loop: CASQTTDSAEELFF. CDR3 DNA sequence: TGTGCCAGCCAAACTACCGACTCGGCAGAGGAGCTGTTTTTT.

J is TRBJ1-2 and V is TRBV29-1; possible D gene TRBD1, 5 bases. Trimming took off 5 bases at V and 4 bases at J, with 17 bases between the two ends. Germline CDR1 is SQVTM and CDR2 is ANQGSEA. The CDR3 totals 14 residues. The chain's CDR3 is CSVSRDSELYGYTF. The CDR3 bases are TGCAGCGTTTCACGGGACTCAGAGCTCTATGGCTACACCTTC.

The rearrangement joins TRBV4-1 to TRBJ1-1; 9 bases map to TRBD1. The length of the CDR3 is 17 residues. J gave up 1 base and V 3 bases, and 9 bases lay outside the gene matches. CDR1 is MGHRA and CDR2 is YSYEKL in the germline V gene. The CDR3 bases are TGCGCCAGCAGCCAGCCGGGACAGGGCCTGGGGAACACTGAAGCTTTCTTT. It is translated as CASSQPGQGLGNTEAFF.

The chain joins TRBV7-9 to TRBJ2-1; 14 bases line up with TRBD2. In germline, CDR1 is SEHNR, CDR2 FQNEAQ (reference sequence). Trimming at V came to 5 bases and at J to 8 bases, leaving 14 bases not matched to a gene. The CDR3 totals 18 residues. The CDR3 DNA follows: TGTGCCAGCAGCCCCGCGGAGGGACTAGCGGGAGTCGGGTATGAGCAGTTCTTC. Its translation: CASSPAEGLAGVGYEQFF.